Listed here are 7 T cell receptor beta chains from one sample, sequenced in a study of early T cells in non-severe SARS-CoV-2 infection. MiXCR was run by TCRdb on the 5' RACE reads, yielding one entry per CDR3 protein. The data show tens of thousands of distinct CDR3 sequences, roughly a tenth seen once. The sample taken for sequencing was whole blood. These receptors all come from an adult who was a healthcare worker with PCR-confirmed SARS-CoV-2 infection or an uninfected control (not recorded which).

This chain links TRBV11-2 with TRBJ2-1; weak D call: TRBD1 (6 bases). Trimming took off 6 bases at V and 6 bases at J, with 9 bases between the two ends. Germline CDR1 is SGHAT and CDR2 is FQNNGV. The CDR3 sequence is 12 residues long. CDR3 region: CASSLQGNEQFF. CDR3 nucleotides: TGTGCCAGCAGTTTACAGGGCAATGAGCAGTTCTTC.

The CDR3 reads CSVGITGANVLTF. CDR3 bases: TGCAGCGTGGGGATTACTGGGGCCAACGTCCTGACTTTC. The V gene is TRBV29-1, the J gene TRBJ2-6; no clear D gene. The length of the CDR3 is 13 residues. Trimming pared 6 bases from V and 2 bases from J, leaving 8 bases between. Germline V gene lookup returns CDR1 SQVTM and CDR2 ANQGSEA.

Many counts were recorded for this clonotype. This chain connects TRBV10-3 to TRBJ2-2, with D maybe TRBD1 (7 bases). Looked up from germline, CDR1 is ENHRY and CDR2 is SYGVKD. V was trimmed by 0 bases and J by 6 bases, leaving 11 bases between them. The CDR3 has 15 amino acids. CDR3 nucleotides: TGTGCCATCAGTGAGTCAACAGGGGAGGCCGGGGAGCTGTTTTTT. This codes for CAISESTGEAGELFF.

V usage is TRBV3-2 and J usage is TRBJ2-1; TRBD2, as called in the table, went unchecked against the DNA. TRBV3-2 is deemed a pseudogene. The CDR3 runs to 16 residues. This CDR3 reads CASSQFSGGPNNEQFF. In DNA form, the CDR3 reads TGTGCCAGCAGCCAGTTTAGCGGGGGACCCAACAATGAGCAGTTCTTC.

This clonotype was found a few times. The chain carries TRBV6-2 or TRBV6-3 and TRBJ1-2; 7 nucleotides agree with TRBD1. The CDR3 spans 14 residues. V was pared by 4 bases and J by 2 bases, with 4 bases of the junction left unmatched. Germline CDR1 is MNHEY and CDR2 is SVGEGT. The CDR3 is CASSWLGQNYGYTF. CDR3 DNA sequence: TGTGCCAGCAGTTGGCTGGGACAGAACTATGGCTACACCTTC.

Here the CDR3 reads CASSQGADGNQPQHF. The CDR3, as DNA: TGCGCCAGCAGCCAAGGGGCGGATGGCAATCAGCCCCAGCATTTT. The V call is TRBV5-1, the J call TRBJ1-5; D might be TRBD1 (5 bases). The CDR3 is 15 amino acids. V lost 4 bases and J lost 2, with 13 bases in between. Germline V gene data show CDR1 as SGHRS and CDR2 as YFSETQ.

The table lists this clonotype with many counts. This sequence joins TRBV19 and TRBJ2-3; D gene ambiguous. The germline gives CDR1 LNHDA, CDR2 SQIVND (reference sequence). The V end was cut by 1 base, the J end by 5 bases, with 10 bases between. This CDR3 contains 14 residues. This CDR3 is CASSIAQVGDTQYF. DNA for the CDR3: TGTGCCAGTAGTATAGCCCAGGTAGGAGATACGCAGTATTTT.